This T cell receptor (beta chain) was observed in a study of T cells in localized non-small cell lung cancer. V lost 6 bases and J lost 4; bases outside the gene matches: 10. Per germline, CDR1 SGHAT and CDR2 FQNNGV. The CDR3 runs to 16 residues. Profiling relied on immunoSEQ multiplex PCR, and the TCRdb table lists in-frame clones only, not all of them. This table has under 65,000 clones, 70% to 90% appearing once. Here the sequenced sample was peripheral blood, taken before any cancer treatment. The TCR was taken from a man between 35 and 75 years old with stage I squamous cell lung carcinoma. V gene TRBV11-2 combines with J gene TRBJ2-2, with 8 bases that match TRBD1. The CDR3: CASSPRPDRVTGELFF. CDR3 DNA sequence: TGTGCCAGCAGTCCGAGACCGGACAGGGTCACCGGGGAGCTGTTTTTT.